This TCR beta chain was recovered during a study of T cell responses to AZD1222 COVID-19 vaccine. Overall study findings and caveats: At 160-218 and 743-854, vaccine-associated CD4 TCRs were dominant, and they spanned spike.

The CDR3 totals 17 residues. With 6 bases removed from V and 0 bases from J, the gap between germline ends came to 18 bases. As regards this clone: Antigen: not known.

Sequencing used immunoSEQ multiplex PCR; TCRdb keeps in-frame clones, though not all of them. The sample contains around 150,000 clones, about 92% of which appear only once. V usage is TRBV23-1 and J usage is TRBJ2-4, with D hard to call. TRBV23-1 carries the ORF label, with uncertain function. The source material was peripheral blood, sampled 28 days after the second AZD1222 dose. This sequence was found in an adult who received the AZD1222 COVID-19 vaccine. CDR3 DNA sequence: TGCGCCAGCAGCCCCCCTAGAGGTGCACTAGCCAAAAACATTCAGTACTTC. Translating it yields CASSPPRGALAKNIQYF.